A single sample is the source of the 2 T cell receptor beta chains below, sequenced in a study of cytomegalovirus exposure and HLA in healthy donors. Primers included in the PCR were 60 Vbeta and 13 Jbeta primers. This table comes from immunoSEQ multiplex PCR, and its TCRdb copy is limited to in-frame clones, with some not included. The top ten clones hold around 5% of a sample with some 250,000 clones, 82% of them seen once. Sequencing was carried out using PBMCs. Receptors originate from a woman between 35 and 50 years old in good health and CMV-seropositive.

The chain links TRBV5-1 to TRBJ1-2; D perhaps matches TRBD1 (6 bases). With 4 bases removed from V and 5 bases from J, the gap between germline ends came to 15 bases. CDR3 length: 14 amino acids. Germline V lookup: CDR1 SGHRS, CDR2 YFSETQ. The CDR3 loop reads CASSPQGFRYGYTF. Here the CDR3 DNA reads TGCGCCAGCAGCCCCCAGGGGTTTCGGTATGGCTACACCTTC.

The CDR3 nucleotides read TGTGCCAGCAGTAATCTGGGGGGGACCCAGTACTTC. This codes for CASSNLGGTQYF. The chain employs TRBV2 and TRBJ2-5, with a tentative D call TRBD2 (6 bases). The germline CDR1 and CDR2 sequences are SNHLY and FYNNEI. The ends were cut back, 5 bases at V and 7 bases at J, with 11 bases in the middle. The CDR3 covers 12 residues.